These T cell receptor beta chains were read from a single sample in a study of T cell repertoires in cytomegalovirus infection. TCRdb called the reads again in MiXCR, with one record for every CDR3 protein. The table has some 68,000 distinct CDR3 sequences, under 25% seen once. Antigen specificity for these receptors is unknown. Material for sequencing was PBMCs, sequenced either directly or after in vitro stimulation (not recorded which). These TCRs come from a human donor in good health (CMV status not recorded). Some clones in this sample may be carry-over from other donors' samples. The CDR3 runs from the conserved cysteine through the conserved F or W. The D gene is left open where the match is weak. Clone size is given for some rows only: seen once, a few or many times, or a class if the clone is expanded.

j_call d_call v_call clone_size cdr3_nt cdr3_aa
TRBJ2-7 - TRBV20-1 - TGCAGTGCTAGAGGGCTCACTGCTTACGAGCAGTACTTC CSARGLTAYEQYF
TRBJ2-5 TRBD1 TRBV29-1 - TGCAGCGTAGGACAGGGTTGGGAGACCCAGTACTTC CSVGQGWETQYF
TRBJ2-1 TRBD1 TRBV7-2 many TGTGCCAGCAGCATGGGACAGAATCTCTACAATGAGCAGTTCTTC CASSMGQNLYNEQFF
TRBJ1-1 - TRBV25-1 - TGTGCCAGCAGTGCGGCTGGGGCATTAGATGAAGATTTCTTT CASSAAGALDEDFF
TRBJ2-1 - TRBV5-4 few TGTGCCAGCAGCTTGGCTAGGACAAACTACAATGAGCAGTTCTTC CASSLARTNYNEQFF
TRBJ1-2 - TRBV6-1 few TGTGCCAGCAGGTTGGGGAGGACCGCTAACTATGGCTACACCTTC CASRLGRTANYGYTF
TRBJ1-1 - TRBV5-4 few TGTGCCAGCAGCTTGGAGCCCTTACAGGTGGTTGAAGCTTTCTTT CASSLEPLQVVEAFF
TRBJ2-3 - TRBV24-1 few TGTGCCACCAGTGATTTCCGACGGACTGGGGATACGCAGTATTTT CATSDFRRTGDTQYF
TRBJ2-1 TRBD2 TRBV20-1 few TGCAGTGCTAGACCTTATAGCGGGAGCACGTCTCAGGTGCAGTTCTTC CSARPYSGSTSQVQFF
TRBJ2-3 TRBD1 TRBV19 - TGTGCCAGTAGTATGGGGACAGGCACAGATACGCAGTATTTT CASSMGTGTDTQYF